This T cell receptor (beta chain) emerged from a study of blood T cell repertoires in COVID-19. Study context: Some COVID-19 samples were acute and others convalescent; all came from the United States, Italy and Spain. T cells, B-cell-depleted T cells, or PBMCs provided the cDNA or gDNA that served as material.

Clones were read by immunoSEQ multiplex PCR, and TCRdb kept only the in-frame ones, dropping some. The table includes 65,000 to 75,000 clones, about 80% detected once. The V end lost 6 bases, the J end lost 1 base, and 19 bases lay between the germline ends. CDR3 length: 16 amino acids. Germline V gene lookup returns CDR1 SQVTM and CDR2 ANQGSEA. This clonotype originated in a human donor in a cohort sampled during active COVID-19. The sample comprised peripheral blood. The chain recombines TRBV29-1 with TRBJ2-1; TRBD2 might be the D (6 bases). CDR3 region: CSVERVGTYSYNEQFF. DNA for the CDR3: TGCAGCGTCGAAAGGGTGGGGACTTATTCCTACAATGAGCAGTTCTTC.